This record covers a single T cell receptor beta chain. Its antigen is unidentified. V shed 5 bases and J shed 0 bases, with 22 bases lying between them. Per the germline V gene, CDR1 is SQVTM and CDR2 is ANQGSEA. The CDR3 has 17 amino acids. These data belong to a study of T cell responses to AZD1222 COVID-19 vaccine. Study outcomes and limitations: Baseline antibody screening turned up just a handful of seropositive AZD1222 recipients. Clonal diversity may have been underestimated, and the donors were mostly white British, with more females than males.

Here immunoSEQ multiplex PCR was the method, and the copy in TCRdb shows in-frame clones only, minus some. The sample has over 120,000 clones, roughly 93% seen once. The sequences come from peripheral blood, collected after recovery from COVID-19. This chain joins TRBV29-1 and TRBJ1-2; possible D gene TRBD1, 6 bases. The TCR comes from an adult who had recovered from COVID-19. CDR3 residues: CSVLGSVQGLANYGYTF. Here the CDR3 DNA reads TGCAGCGTTCTTGGGTCTGTACAGGGATTAGCTAACTATGGCTACACCTTC.